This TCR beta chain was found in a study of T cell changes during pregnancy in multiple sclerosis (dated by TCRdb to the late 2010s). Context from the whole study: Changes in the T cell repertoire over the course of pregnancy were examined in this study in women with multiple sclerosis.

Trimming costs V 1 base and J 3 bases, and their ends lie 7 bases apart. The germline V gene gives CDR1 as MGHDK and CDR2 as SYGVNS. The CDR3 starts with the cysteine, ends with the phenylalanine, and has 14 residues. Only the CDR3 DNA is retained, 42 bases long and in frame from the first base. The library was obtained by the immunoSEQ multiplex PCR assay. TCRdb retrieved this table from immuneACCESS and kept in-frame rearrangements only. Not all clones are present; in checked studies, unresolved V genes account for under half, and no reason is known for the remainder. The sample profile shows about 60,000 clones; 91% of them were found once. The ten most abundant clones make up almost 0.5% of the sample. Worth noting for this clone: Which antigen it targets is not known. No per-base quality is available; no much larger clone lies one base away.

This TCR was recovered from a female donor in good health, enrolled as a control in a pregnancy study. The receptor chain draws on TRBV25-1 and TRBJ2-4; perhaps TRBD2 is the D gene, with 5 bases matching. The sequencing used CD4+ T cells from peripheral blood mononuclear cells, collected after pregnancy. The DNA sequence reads TGTGCCAGCAGTGAATCGGAGGACAAAAACATTCAGTACTTC. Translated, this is CASSESEDKNIQYF. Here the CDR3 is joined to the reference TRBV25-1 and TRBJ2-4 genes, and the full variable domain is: EADIYQTPRYLVIGTGKKITLECSQTMGHDKMYWYQQDPGMELHLIHYSYGVNSTEKGDLSSESTVSRIRTEHFPLTLESARPSHTSQYLCASSESEDKNIQYFGAGTRLSVL.